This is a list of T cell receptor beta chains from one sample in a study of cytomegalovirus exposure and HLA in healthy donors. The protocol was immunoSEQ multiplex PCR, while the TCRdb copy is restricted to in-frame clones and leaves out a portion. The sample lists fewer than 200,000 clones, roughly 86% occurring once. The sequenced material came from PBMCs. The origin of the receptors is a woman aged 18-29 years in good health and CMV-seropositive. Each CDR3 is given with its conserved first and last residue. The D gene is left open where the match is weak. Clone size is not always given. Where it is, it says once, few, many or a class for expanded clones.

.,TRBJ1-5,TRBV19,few,TGTGCCAGTAGTACTACAGGACCGACGCCCCAGCATTTT,CASSTTGPTPQHF
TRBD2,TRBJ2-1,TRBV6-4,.,TGTGCCAGCAGTCGGACTAGCGGGAGTCTTGATGAGCAGTTCTTC,CASSRTSGSLDEQFF
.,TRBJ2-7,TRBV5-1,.,TGCGCCAGCAGCGGGGACACCTACGAGCAGTACTTC,CASSGDTYEQYF
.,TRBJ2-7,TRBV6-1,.,TGTGCCAGCAGTGAAGGGCTGATCCGCTCCTACGAGCAGTACTTC,CASSEGLIRSYEQYF
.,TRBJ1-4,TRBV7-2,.,TGTGCCAGCAGCTGGGGACAAAGTAATGAAAAACTGTTTTTT,CASSWGQSNEKLFF
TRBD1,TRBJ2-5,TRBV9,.,TGTGCCAGCAGCGAAAGGACAGGGGGCGCCGAGACCCAGTACTTC,CASSERTGGAETQYF
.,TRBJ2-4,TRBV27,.,TGTGCCAGCAGTCCCCAGGGAGGCGTTGCCAAAAACATTCAGTACTTC,CASSPQGGVAKNIQYF
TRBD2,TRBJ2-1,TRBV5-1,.,TGCGCCAGCAGCCCCGGACTAGTCGACTACAATGAGCAGTTCTTC,CASSPGLVDYNEQFF
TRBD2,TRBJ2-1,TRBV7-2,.,TGTGCCAGCAGCGAGCACGGGACTAGCGGGGATGAGCAGTTCTTC,CASSEHGTSGDEQFF
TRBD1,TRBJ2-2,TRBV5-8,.,TGTGCCAGCAGCCCTAGACAGGGAACGAACACCGGGGAGCTGTTTTTT,CASSPRQGTNTGELFF
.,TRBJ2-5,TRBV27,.,TGTGCCATCGCGAGGGGGTCTCAAGAGACCCAGTACTTC,CAIARGSQETQYF
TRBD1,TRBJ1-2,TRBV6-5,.,TGTGCCAGCAGATCTAGGACAGGGCGGTACACCTTC,CASRSRTGRYTF
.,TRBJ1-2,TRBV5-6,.,TGTGCCAGCAGCGTGGACTCCCTCTATGGCTACACCTTC,CASSVDSLYGYTF
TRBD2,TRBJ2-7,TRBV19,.,TGTGCCAGTAGTTGGACTAGCGGGAGTTTCGAGCAGTACTTC,CASSWTSGSFEQYF
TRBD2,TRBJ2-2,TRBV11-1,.,TGTGCCAGCAGCTTAGCGCCAACTAGCGGGAGACCCGGGGAGCTGTTTTTT,CASSLAPTSGRPGELFF
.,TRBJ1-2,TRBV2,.,TGTGCCAGCAGTGAAGCGGGCAGTCGGTATGGCTACACCTTC,CASSEAGSRYGYTF
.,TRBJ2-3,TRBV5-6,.,TGTGCCAGCAGCTTTACTTTTGCAGATACGCAGTATTTT,CASSFTFADTQYF
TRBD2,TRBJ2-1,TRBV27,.,TGTGCCAGCAGTGACGGGACTAGCGGGAGTAATGAGCAGTTCTTC,CASSDGTSGSNEQFF
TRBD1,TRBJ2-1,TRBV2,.,TGTGCCAGCAGACCGGGACAGGGGGTCAATGAGCAGTTCTTC,CASRPGQGVNEQFF
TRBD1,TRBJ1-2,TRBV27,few,TGTGCCAGCAGCGAGCACCGGGACAGGGGGCAGGATGGCTACACCTTC,CASSEHRDRGQDGYTF
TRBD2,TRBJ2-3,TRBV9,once,TGTGCCAGCAGCTTGGGACTAGCGGGGGGGACAGATACGCAGTATTTT,CASSLGLAGGTDTQYF
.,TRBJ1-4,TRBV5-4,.,TGTGCCAGCAGCTCAGGGGTTGATGAAAAACTGTTTTTT,CASSSGVDEKLFF
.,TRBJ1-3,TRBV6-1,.,TGTGCCAGCGACGACAGCTCTGGAAACACCATATATTTT,CASDDSSGNTIYF
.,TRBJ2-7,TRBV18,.,TGTGCCAGCTCACCTTCGGACATTTCCTACGAGCAGTACTTC,CASSPSDISYEQYF
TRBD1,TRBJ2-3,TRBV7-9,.,TGTGCCAGCAGCCCGGGACAGGGGAGACCAGATACGCAGTATTTT,CASSPGQGRPDTQYF
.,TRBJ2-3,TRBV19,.,TGTGCCAGTAGTATAGGTAGCGCAGATACGCAGTATTTT,CASSIGSADTQYF
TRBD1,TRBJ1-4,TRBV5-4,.,TGTGCCAGCAGCTTGGCCCAGGACAGGGGAGGTGAAAAACTGTTTTTT,CASSLAQDRGGEKLFF